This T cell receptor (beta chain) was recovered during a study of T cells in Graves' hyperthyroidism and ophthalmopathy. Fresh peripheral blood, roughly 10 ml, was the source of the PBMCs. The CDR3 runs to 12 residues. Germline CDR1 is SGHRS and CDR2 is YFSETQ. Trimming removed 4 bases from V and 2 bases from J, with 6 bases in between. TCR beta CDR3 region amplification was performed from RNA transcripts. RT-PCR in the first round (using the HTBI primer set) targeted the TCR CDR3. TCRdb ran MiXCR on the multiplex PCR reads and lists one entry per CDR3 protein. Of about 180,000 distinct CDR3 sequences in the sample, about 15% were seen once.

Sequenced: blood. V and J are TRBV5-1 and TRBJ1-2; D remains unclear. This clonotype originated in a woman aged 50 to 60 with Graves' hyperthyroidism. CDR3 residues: CASSHDNYGYTF. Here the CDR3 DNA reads TGCGCCAGCAGCCACGACAACTATGGCTACACCTTC.